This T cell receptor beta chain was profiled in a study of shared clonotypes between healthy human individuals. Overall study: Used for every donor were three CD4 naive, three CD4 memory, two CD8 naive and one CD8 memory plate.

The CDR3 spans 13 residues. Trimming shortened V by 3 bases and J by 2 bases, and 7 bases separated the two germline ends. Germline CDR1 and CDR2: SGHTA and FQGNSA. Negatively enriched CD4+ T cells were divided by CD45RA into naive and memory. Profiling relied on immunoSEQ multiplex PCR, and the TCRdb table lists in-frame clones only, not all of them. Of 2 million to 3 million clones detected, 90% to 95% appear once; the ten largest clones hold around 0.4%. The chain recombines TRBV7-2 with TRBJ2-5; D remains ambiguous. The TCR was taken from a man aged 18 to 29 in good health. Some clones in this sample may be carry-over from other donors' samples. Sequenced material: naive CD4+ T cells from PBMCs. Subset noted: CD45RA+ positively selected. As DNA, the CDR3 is TGTGCCAGCAGCTTTGGCGTTCAAGAGACCCAGTACTTC. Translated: CASSFGVQETQYF.